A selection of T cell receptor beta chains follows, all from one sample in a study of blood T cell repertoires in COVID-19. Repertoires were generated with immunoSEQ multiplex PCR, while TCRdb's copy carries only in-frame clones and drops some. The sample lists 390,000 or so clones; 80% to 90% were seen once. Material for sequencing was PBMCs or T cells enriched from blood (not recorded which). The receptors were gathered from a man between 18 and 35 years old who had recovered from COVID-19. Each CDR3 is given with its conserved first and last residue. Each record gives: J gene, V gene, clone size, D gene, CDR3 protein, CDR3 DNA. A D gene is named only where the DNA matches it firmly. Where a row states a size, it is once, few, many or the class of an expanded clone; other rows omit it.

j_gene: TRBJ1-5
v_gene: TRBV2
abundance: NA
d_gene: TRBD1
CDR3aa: CASSDRVNQPQHF
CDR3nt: TGTGCCAGCAGCGACAGGGTAAATCAGCCCCAGCATTTT

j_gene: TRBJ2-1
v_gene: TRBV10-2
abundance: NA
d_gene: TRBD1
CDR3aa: CASSLTGGSYNEQFF
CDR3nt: TGCGCCAGCAGTCTCACAGGGGGCTCCTACAATGAGCAGTTCTTC

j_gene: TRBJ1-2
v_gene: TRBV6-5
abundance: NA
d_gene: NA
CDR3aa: CASSFFPGVGGYTF
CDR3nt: TGTGCCAGCAGTTTTTTTCCAGGGGTGGGTGGCTACACCTTC

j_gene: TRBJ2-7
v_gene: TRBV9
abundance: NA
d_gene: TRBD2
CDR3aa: CASSVAGGDYEQYF
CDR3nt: TGTGCCAGCAGCGTAGCCGGGGGGGACTACGAGCAGTACTTC

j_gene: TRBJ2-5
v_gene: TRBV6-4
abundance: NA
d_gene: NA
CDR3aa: CASSEGREEQQETQYF
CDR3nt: TGTGCCAGCAGTGAAGGTAGGGAGGAACAGCAAGAGACCCAGTACTTC

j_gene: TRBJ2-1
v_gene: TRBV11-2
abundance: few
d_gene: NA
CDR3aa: CASSLGTELGGEQFF
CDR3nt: TGTGCCAGCAGCTTAGGGACGGAACTCGGAGGTGAGCAGTTCTTC

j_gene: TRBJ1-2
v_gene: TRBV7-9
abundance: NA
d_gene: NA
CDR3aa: CASSLIPGEDGYTF
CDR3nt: TGTGCCAGCAGCTTAATACCCGGTGAAGATGGCTACACCTTC

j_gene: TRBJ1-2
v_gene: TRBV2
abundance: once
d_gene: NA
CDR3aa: CASSEGGGKNYGYTF
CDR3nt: TGTGCCAGCAGTGAGGGAGGCGGGAAAAACTATGGCTACACCTTC

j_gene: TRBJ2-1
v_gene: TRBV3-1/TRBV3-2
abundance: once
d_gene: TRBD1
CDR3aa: CASSQDRYNEQFF
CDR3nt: TGTGCCAGCAGCCAGGACAGGTACAATGAGCAGTTCTTC

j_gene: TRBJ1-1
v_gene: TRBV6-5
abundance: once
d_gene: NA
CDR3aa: CASGGMNTEAFF
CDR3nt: TGTGCCAGCGGGGGGATGAACACTGAAGCTTTCTTT

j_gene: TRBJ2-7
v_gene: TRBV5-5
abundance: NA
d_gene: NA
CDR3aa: CASSPTRGISYEQYF
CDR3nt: TGTGCCAGCAGCCCGACAAGGGGAATATCCTACGAGCAGTACTTC

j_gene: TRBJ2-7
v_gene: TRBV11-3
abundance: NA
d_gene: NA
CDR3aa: CASSLENGAYEQYF
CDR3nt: TGTGCCAGCAGCTTAGAAAATGGAGCCTACGAGCAGTACTTC

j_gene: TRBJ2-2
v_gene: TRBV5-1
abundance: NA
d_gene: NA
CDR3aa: CASSSKQNTGELFF
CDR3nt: TGCGCCAGCAGCTCGAAACAGAACACCGGGGAGCTGTTTTTT

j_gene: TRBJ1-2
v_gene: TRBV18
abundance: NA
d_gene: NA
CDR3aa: CASSPGVEDYGYTF
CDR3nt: TGTGCCAGCTCACCAGGGGTGGAGGACTATGGCTACACCTTC

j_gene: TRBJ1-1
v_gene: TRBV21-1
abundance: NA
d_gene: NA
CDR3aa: CATRNGPKSDMNTEAFF
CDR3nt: TGTGCCACACGAAACGGGCCAAAATCGGACATGAACACTGAAGCTTTCTTT